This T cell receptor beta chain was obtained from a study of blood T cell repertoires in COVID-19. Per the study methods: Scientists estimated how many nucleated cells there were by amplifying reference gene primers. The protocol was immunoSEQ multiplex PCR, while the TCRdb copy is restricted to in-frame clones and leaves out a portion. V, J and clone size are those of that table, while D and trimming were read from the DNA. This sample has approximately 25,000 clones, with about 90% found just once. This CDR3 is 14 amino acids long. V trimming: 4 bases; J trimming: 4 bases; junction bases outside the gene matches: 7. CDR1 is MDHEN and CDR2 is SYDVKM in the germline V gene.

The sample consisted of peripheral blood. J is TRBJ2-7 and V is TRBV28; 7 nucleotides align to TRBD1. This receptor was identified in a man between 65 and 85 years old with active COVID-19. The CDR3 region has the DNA TGTGCCAGCAGTTCCCCGACAGGGTGGTACGAGCAGTACTTC. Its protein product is CASSSPTGWYEQYF.